A selection of T cell receptor beta chains follows, all from one sample in a study of T-cell reconstitution after alpha-beta-depleted transplantation in children. TCRdb re-derived calls from the PCR reads in MiXCR, one entry per CDR3 protein. This table holds hundreds of thousands of distinct CDR3 sequences, under 9.5% found once. The sample here was PBMCs from the stem cell graft donor, taken from the stem cell graft. The receptors come from a human donor who donated a stem cell graft to a child with acute lymphoblastic leukemia. Each CDR3 is given with its conserved first and last residue. The order of the fields is J gene, V gene, D gene, clone size, CDR3 protein, CDR3 DNA. D genes are given only for firm matches. Clone size, where shown, is once, few, many, or a class for clones that have expanded.

>TRBJ1-1|TRBV7-8|-|-
CASSLVLERGEAFF
TGTGCCAGCAGCTTAGTCTTGGAAAGGGGTGAAGCTTTCTTT
>TRBJ2-7|TRBV12-3/TRBV12-4|-|-
CASLRLGRGYEQYF
TGTGCCAGCCTTCGTTTGGGGCGCGGCTACGAGCAGTACTTC
>TRBJ1-2|TRBV4-2|-|-
CASSQDSGANYGYTF
TGTGCCAGCAGCCAAGATTCGGGAGCTAACTATGGCTACACCTTC
>TRBJ2-3|TRBV29-1|-|many
CGGGADTQYF
TGCGGTGGAGGGGCAGATACGCAGTATTTT
>TRBJ1-5|TRBV2|-|few
CASVKEGHQPQHF
TGTGCCAGCGTAAAGGAAGGCCATCAGCCCCAGCATTTT
>TRBJ1-2|TRBV5-1|TRBD1|-
CASSLDGQGFDGYTF
TGCGCCAGCAGCTTGGACGGACAGGGTTTCGATGGCTACACCTTC
>TRBJ1-6|TRBV10-3|-|many
CAIRADGNNSPLHF
TGTGCCATCAGAGCCGACGGAAATAATTCACCCCTCCACTTT
>TRBJ2-1|TRBV7-8|-|many
CASSFPATEPGFGNEQFF
TGTGCCAGCAGCTTCCCTGCGACGGAGCCCGGTTTCGGCAATGAGCAGTTCTTC
>TRBJ1-2|TRBV6-2/TRBV6-3|-|many
CASTNSNYGYTF
TGTGCCAGCACCAACAGCAACTATGGCTACACCTTC
>TRBJ1-1|TRBV6-2/TRBV6-3|-|-
CASKGHPTEAFF
TGTGCCAGCAAAGGACATCCCACTGAAGCTTTCTTT
>TRBJ2-5|TRBV14|TRBD2|few
CASSRTSGFDTQYF
TGTGCCAGCAGCCGGACTAGCGGGTTCGATACCCAGTACTTC
>TRBJ2-1|TRBV6-1|TRBD2|few
CASSTPGTSVGVGQFF
TGTGCCAGCAGTACCCCCGGGACTAGCGTCGGTGTGGGGCAGTTCTTC
>TRBJ1-2|TRBV29-1|-|-
CSAAALPDGYTF
TGCAGCGCCGCGGCCCTGCCAGATGGCTACACCTTC
>TRBJ1-1|TRBV9|-|many
CASSVTGNTEAFF
TGTGCCAGCAGCGTTACCGGGAACACTGAAGCTTTCTTT
>TRBJ1-2|TRBV12-3/TRBV12-4|-|many
CASSTTGGYGYTF
TGTGCCAGCAGCACCACGGGGGGCTATGGCTACACCTTC
>TRBJ1-5|TRBV5-5|TRBD1|many
CASSLKNYRGGNQPQHF
TGTGCCAGCAGCTTGAAAAATTACAGGGGTGGCAATCAGCCCCAGCATTTT
>TRBJ2-3|TRBV5-5|TRBD1|few
CASSIRGRVADTQYF
TGTGCCAGCAGCATCAGGGGGCGTGTGGCGGATACGCAGTATTTT
>TRBJ2-7|TRBV6-2/TRBV6-3|-|few
CASSFDIPVEASGGSYEQYF
TGTGCCAGCAGTTTCGACATCCCAGTTGAGGCGTCTGGGGGGTCCTACGAGCAGTACTTC
>TRBJ2-5|TRBV27|TRBD1|-
CASKPGQGQETQYF
TGTGCCAGCAAACCGGGACAGGGTCAAGAGACCCAGTACTTC
>TRBJ1-5|TRBV4-1|-|-
CASSFHLKTGVQVGNQPQHF
TGCGCCAGTAGCTTTCATTTAAAGACTGGGGTCCAGGTCGGCAATCAGCCCCAGCATTTT
>TRBJ1-5|TRBV6-2/TRBV6-3|TRBD1|few
CASSERAGGASQPQHF
TGTGCCAGCAGCGAACGGGCAGGGGGCGCTTCCCAGCCCCAGCATTTT
>TRBJ2-7|TRBV21-1|-|many
CASRRQGTYEQYF
TGTGCCAGCAGGAGACAGGGGACCTACGAGCAGTACTTC
>TRBJ1-1|TRBV5-1|-|-
CASSLVGLGTEAFF
TGCGCCAGCAGCTTGGTGGGGCTCGGCACTGAAGCTTTCTTT
>TRBJ2-1|TRBV12-3/TRBV12-4|TRBD2|-
CASTPSSGGAASYNEQFF
TGTGCCAGCACTCCTTCTAGCGGTGGGGCCGCCTCCTACAATGAGCAGTTCTTC
>TRBJ1-2|TRBV7-8|-|-
CASSLGLQIQNYGYTF
TGTGCCAGCAGCTTAGGACTCCAGATACAGAACTATGGCTACACCTTC
>TRBJ2-7|TRBV3-1|TRBD1|many
CASSPRDRGYEQYF
TGTGCCAGCAGCCCCCGGGACAGGGGTTACGAGCAGTACTTC
>TRBJ2-6|TRBV2|-|few
CASSEDLGSGANVLTF
TGTGCCAGCAGTGAAGACCTTGGGTCTGGGGCCAACGTCCTGACTTTC
>TRBJ2-7|TRBV12-3/TRBV12-4|-|many
CASSPNTGHSYEQYF
TGTGCCAGCAGTCCGAATACAGGGCACTCCTACGAGCAGTACTTC
>TRBJ2-1|TRBV20-1|-|few
CSLVGGVNEQFF
TGCAGTCTGGTGGGGGGCGTAAATGAGCAGTTCTTC
>TRBJ1-6|TRBV5-5|-|-
CASSTVTTRDSPLHF
TGTGCCAGCAGCACGGTGACAACTCGTGATTCACCCCTCCACTTT
>TRBJ1-2|TRBV7-9|-|many
CASAREGQGGYTF
TGTGCCAGCGCCCGGGAGGGGCAAGGAGGCTACACCTTC
>TRBJ2-7|TRBV27|TRBD1|few
CASSFSRGLQQYF
TGTGCCAGCAGTTTCTCCAGGGGGTTACAGCAGTACTTC
>TRBJ2-1|TRBV5-1|TRBD1|many
CASSLLGGRYNEQFF
TGCGCCAGCAGCTTGTTAGGGGGCAGGTACAATGAGCAGTTCTTC
>TRBJ1-2|TRBV11-2|-|few
CASGSNYGYTF
TGTGCCAGCGGATCTAACTATGGCTACACCTTC
>TRBJ1-1|TRBV19|TRBD1|few
CASTRDRGQTEAFF
TGTGCCAGTACCAGGGACAGGGGGCAAACTGAAGCTTTCTTT
>TRBJ1-1|TRBV3-1|-|-
CASSQDLARSNTEAFF
TGTGCCAGCAGCCAAGATTTGGCCCGTTCGAACACTGAAGCTTTCTTT
>TRBJ2-7|TRBV30|-|-
CAWSPWSGVTYEQYF
TGTGCCTGGAGTCCTTGGTCAGGGGTTACCTACGAGCAGTACTTC
>TRBJ2-3|TRBV27|-|many
CASSLTPNTDTQYF
TGTGCCAGCAGTTTAACGCCAAACACAGATACGCAGTATTTT
>TRBJ2-3|TRBV12-3/TRBV12-4|-|many
CASSPPTDTQYF
TGTGCCAGCAGCCCACCCACAGATACGCAGTATTTT
>TRBJ1-2|TRBV20-1|-|many
CSASPDSYGYTF
TGCAGTGCTAGTCCGGACAGCTATGGCTACACCTTC
>TRBJ1-2|TRBV7-2|-|many
CASILQGDGYGYTF
TGTGCCAGCATACTACAGGGTGACGGCTATGGCTACACCTTC
>TRBJ1-1|TRBV5-1|-|few
CASSLADVNTEAFF
TGCGCCAGCAGCTTGGCCGACGTAAACACTGAAGCTTTCTTT
>TRBJ1-2|TRBV5-5|-|-
CASSLRLGSYGYTF
TGTGCCAGCAGCTTGCGACTGGGGAGTTATGGCTACACCTTC
>TRBJ2-2|TRBV7-2|-|-
CASSLVEGSGELFF
TGTGCCAGCAGCTTAGTGGAGGGGAGCGGGGAGCTGTTTTTT
>TRBJ2-5|TRBV18|-|few
CASSRDNQETQYF
TGTGCCAGCTCACGGGACAACCAAGAGACCCAGTACTTC
>TRBJ1-1|TRBV20-1|-|few
CSAIIPPDYTEAFF
TGCAGTGCTATTATCCCCCCGGATTACACTGAAGCTTTCTTT
>TRBJ2-7|TRBV24-1|TRBD1|few
CATSETGRYEQYF
TGTGCCACCAGTGAGACAGGGCGCTACGAGCAGTACTTC
>TRBJ1-4|TRBV7-7|-|few
CASSLVARGGEKLFF
TGTGCCAGCAGCTTAGTGGCCCGAGGAGGTGAAAAACTGTTTTTT
>TRBJ2-7|TRBV7-2|TRBD1|-
CASSLAAGTGEYEQYF
TGTGCCAGCAGCTTAGCGGCCGGGACAGGGGAGTACGAGCAGTACTTC
>TRBJ2-3|TRBV5-5|-|few
CASSLDGADTQYF
TGTGCCAGCAGCTTGGACGGCGCAGATACGCAGTATTTT
>TRBJ1-1|TRBV7-2|-|few
CASSSAGVIREAFF
TGTGCCAGCAGCTCCGCCGGGGTTATCAGGGAAGCTTTCTTT
>TRBJ1-5|TRBV6-4|TRBD1|-
CASSPTGQGIPYSNQPQHF
TGTGCCAGCAGTCCCACGGGACAGGGCATACCTTATAGCAATCAGCCCCAGCATTTT
>TRBJ2-7|TRBV27|TRBD1|-
CASSSTGVPTYEQYF
TGTGCCAGCAGTTCTACAGGGGTTCCTACCTACGAGCAGTACTTC
>TRBJ2-7|TRBV12-3/TRBV12-4|-|few
CASSPRTVQDYEQYF
TGTGCCAGCAGTCCGAGGACAGTTCAGGACTACGAGCAGTACTTC
>TRBJ1-2|TRBV20-1|-|-
CSASRGADGYTF
TGCAGTGCCTCTCGGGGGGCGGATGGCTACACCTTC
>TRBJ2-2|TRBV7-9|TRBD2|few
CASIRWEAGSGELFF
TGTGCCAGCATACGGTGGGAAGCGGGGTCCGGGGAGCTGTTTTTT
>TRBJ1-1|TRBV27|-|medium-sized
CASSSQGNTEAFF
TGTGCCAGCAGTTCACAGGGGAACACTGAAGCTTTCTTT
>TRBJ1-2|TRBV7-2|-|-
CASSQRPTAYGYTF
TGTGCCAGCAGCCAGCGCCCGACAGCCTATGGCTACACCTTC
>TRBJ2-3|TRBV10-1|-|many
CASSQGGARDTQYF
TGCGCCAGCAGCCAGGGGGGGGCCCGGGATACGCAGTATTTT
>TRBJ2-1|TRBV20-1|TRBD2|-
CSAPGLAGVNEQFF
TGCAGTGCCCCGGGACTAGCGGGGGTCAATGAGCAGTTCTTC